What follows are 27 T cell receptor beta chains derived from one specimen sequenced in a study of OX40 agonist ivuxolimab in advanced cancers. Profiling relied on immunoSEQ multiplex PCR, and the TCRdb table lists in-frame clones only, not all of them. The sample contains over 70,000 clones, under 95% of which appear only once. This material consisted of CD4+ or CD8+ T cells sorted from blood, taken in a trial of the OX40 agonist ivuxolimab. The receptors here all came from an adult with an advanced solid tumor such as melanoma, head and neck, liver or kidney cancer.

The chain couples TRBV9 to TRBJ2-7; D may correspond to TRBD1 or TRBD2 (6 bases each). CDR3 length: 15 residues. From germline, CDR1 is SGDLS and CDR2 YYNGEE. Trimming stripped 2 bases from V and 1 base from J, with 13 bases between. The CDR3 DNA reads TGTGCCAGCAGCGTTTGGGGGGACACATCCTACGAGCAGTACTTC. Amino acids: CASSVWGDTSYEQYF.

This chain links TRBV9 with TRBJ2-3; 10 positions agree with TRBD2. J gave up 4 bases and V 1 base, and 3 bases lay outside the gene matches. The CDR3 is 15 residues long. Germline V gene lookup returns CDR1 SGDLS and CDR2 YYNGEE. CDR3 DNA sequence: TGTGCCAGCAGCGTAAAAGCGGGAGGGTCAGATACGCAGTATTTT. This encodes CASSVKAGGSDTQYF. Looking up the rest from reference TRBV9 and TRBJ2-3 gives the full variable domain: DSGVTQTPKHLITATGQRVTLRCSPRSGDLSVYWYQQSLDQGLQFLIQYYNGEERAKGNILERFSAQQFPDLHSELNLSSLELGDSALYFCASSVKAGGSDTQYFGPGTRLTVL.

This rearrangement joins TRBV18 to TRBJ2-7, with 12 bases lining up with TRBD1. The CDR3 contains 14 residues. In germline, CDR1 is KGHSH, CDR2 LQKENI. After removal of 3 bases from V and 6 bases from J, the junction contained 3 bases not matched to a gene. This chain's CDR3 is CASSPGQGAVEQYF. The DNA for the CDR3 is TGTGCCAGCTCACCGGGACAGGGGGCTGTCGAGCAGTACTTC.

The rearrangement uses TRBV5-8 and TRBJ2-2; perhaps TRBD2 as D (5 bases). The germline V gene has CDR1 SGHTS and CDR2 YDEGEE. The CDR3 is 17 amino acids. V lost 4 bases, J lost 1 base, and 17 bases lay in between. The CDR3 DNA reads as TGTGCCAGCAGCCTGGGGAGAGGGCTAAAGAACACCGGGGAGCTGTTTTTT. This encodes CASSLGRGLKNTGELFF.

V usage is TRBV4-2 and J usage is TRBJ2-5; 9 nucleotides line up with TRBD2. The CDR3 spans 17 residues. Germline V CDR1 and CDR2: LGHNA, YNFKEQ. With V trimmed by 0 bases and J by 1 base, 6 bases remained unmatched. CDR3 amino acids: CASSQEAAGGPQETQYF. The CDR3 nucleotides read TGTGCCAGCAGCCAAGAGGCAGCGGGAGGCCCCCAAGAGACCCAGTACTTC.

The chain's CDR3 is CASSPSRGIEQFF. DNA of the CDR3: TGTGCCAGCAGTCCATCAAGGGGGATTGAGCAGTTCTTC. This chain links TRBV11-2 with TRBJ2-1; the D gene is possibly TRBD1 (6 bases). Germline V CDR1 and CDR2: SGHAT, FQNNGV. Trimming removed 6 bases from V and 9 bases from J, with 15 bases in between. This CDR3 spans 13 amino acids.

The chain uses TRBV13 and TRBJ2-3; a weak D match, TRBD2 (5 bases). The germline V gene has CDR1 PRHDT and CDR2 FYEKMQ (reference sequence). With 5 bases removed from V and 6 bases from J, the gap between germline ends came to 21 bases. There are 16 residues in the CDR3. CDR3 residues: CASSLPGLRWTDTQYF. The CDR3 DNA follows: TGTGCCAGCAGCCTACCCGGACTCCGCTGGACGGATACGCAGTATTTT.

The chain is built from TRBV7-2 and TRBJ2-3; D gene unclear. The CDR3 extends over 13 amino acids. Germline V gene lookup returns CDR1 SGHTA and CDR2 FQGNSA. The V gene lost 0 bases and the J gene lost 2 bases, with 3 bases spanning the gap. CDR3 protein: CASSLALTDTQYF. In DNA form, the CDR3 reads TGTGCCAGCAGCTTAGCGCTCACAGATACGCAGTATTTT.

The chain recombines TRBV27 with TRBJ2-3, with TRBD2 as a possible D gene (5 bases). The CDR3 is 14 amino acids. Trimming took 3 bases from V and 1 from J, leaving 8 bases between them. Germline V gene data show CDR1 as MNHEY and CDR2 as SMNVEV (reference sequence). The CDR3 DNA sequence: TGTGCCAGCAGTTTTGCGGGTCGCACAGATACGCAGTATTTT. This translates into CASSFAGRTDTQYF.

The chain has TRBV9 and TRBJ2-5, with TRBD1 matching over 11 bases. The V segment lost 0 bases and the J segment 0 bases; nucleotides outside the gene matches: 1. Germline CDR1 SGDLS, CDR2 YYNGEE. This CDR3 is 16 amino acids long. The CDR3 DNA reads TGTGCCAGCAGCGTAGGGGACAGGGGGTACCAAGAGACCCAGTACTTC. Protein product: CASSVGDRGYQETQYF.

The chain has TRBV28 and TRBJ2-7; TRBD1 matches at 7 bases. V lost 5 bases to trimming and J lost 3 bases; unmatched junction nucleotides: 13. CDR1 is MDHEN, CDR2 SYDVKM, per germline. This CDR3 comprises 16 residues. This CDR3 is CASSPPPPGTDYEQYF. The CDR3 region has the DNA TGTGCCAGCAGTCCGCCGCCCCCCGGGACAGACTACGAGCAGTACTTC.

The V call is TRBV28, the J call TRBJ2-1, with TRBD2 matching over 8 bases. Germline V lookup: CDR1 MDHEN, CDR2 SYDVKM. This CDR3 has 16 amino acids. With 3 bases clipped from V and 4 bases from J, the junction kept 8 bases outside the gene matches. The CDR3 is CASSFKPGGGYNEQFF. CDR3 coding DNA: TGTGCCAGCAGTTTCAAGCCCGGCGGGGGGTACAATGAGCAGTTCTTC.

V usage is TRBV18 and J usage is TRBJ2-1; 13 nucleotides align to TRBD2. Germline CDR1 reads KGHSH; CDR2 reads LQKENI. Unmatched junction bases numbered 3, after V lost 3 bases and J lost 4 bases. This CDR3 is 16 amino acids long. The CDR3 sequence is CASSPALAGGYNEQFF. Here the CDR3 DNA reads TGTGCCAGCTCACCCGCACTAGCGGGAGGGTACAATGAGCAGTTCTTC.

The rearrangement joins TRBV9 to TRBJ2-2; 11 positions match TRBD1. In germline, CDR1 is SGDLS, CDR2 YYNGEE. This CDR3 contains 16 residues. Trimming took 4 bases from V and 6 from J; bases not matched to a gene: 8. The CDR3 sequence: CASSPQSGQGAGELFF. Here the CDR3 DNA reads TGTGCCAGCAGCCCCCAGTCGGGACAGGGGGCCGGGGAGCTGTTTTTT.

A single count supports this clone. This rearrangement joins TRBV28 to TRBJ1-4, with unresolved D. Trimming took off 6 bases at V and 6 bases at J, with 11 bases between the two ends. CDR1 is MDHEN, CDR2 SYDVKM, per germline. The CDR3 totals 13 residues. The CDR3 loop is CASSRPGDEKLFF. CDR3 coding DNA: TGTGCCAGCAGCCGCCCTGGTGATGAAAAACTGTTTTTT.

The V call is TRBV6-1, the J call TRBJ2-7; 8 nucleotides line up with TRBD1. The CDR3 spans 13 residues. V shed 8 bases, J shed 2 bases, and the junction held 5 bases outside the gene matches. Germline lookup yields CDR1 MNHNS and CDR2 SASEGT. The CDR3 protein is CASGRQGPYEQYF. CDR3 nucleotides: TGTGCCAGCGGCCGACAGGGGCCCTACGAGCAGTACTTC.

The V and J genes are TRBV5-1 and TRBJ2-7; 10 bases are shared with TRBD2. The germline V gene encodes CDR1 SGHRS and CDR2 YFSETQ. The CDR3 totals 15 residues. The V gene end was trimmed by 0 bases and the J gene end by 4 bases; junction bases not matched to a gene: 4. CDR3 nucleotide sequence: TGCGCCAGCAGCTTGGGGGGACTAGCGCGATACGAGCAGTACTTC. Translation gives CASSLGGLARYEQYF.

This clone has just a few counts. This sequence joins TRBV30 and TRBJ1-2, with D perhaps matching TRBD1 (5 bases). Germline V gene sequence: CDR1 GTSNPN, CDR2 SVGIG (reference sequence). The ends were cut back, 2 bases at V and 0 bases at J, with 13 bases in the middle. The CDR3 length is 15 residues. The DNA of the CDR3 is TGTGCCTGGAGTTGGTGGGACCGACCTAACTATGGCTACACCTTC. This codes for CAWSWWDRPNYGYTF.

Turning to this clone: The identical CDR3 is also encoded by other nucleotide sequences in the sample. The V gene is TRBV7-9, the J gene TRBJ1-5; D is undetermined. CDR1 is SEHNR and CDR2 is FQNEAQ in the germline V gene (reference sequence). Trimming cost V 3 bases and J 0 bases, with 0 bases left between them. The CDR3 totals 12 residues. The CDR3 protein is CASSFSNQPQHF. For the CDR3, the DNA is TGTGCCAGCAGCTTTAGCAATCAGCCCCAGCATTTT.

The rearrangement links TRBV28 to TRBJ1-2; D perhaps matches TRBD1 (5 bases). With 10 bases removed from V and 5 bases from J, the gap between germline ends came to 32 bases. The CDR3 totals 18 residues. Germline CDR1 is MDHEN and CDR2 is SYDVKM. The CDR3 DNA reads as TGTGCCACCCCTAACGATCGGGACGAATTATCTTCGGGGTATGGCTACACCTTC. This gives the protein CATPNDRDELSSGYGYTF.

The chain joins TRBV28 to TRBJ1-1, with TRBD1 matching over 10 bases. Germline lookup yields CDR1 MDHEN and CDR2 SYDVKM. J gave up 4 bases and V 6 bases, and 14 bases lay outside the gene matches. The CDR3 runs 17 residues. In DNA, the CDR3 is TGTGCCAGCAGCCCGCCCGATCCGACAGGGGGCCTCACTGAAGCTTTCTTT. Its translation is CASSPPDPTGGLTEAFF.

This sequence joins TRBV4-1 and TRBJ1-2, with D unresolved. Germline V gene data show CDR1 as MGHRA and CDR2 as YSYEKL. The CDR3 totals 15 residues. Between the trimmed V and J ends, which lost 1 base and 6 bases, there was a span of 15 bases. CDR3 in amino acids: CASSQAHTPWDGYTF. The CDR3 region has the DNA TGCGCCAGCAGCCAAGCGCATACCCCTTGGGATGGCTACACCTTC.

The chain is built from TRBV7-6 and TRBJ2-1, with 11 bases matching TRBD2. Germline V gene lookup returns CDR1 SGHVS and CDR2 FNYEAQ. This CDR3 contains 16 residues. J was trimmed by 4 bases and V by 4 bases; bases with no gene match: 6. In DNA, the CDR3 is TGTGCCAGCAGCTCTCAGGGACTAGCGGTTTACAATGAGCAGTTCTTC. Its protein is CASSSQGLAVYNEQFF.

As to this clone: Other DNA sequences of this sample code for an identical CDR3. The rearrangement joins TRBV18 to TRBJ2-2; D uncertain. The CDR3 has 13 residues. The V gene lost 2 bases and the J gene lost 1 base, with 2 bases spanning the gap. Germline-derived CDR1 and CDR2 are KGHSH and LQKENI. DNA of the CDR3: TGTGCCAGCTCACCAGGGAACACCGGGGAGCTGTTTTTT. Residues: CASSPGNTGELFF.

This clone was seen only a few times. CDR3: CASRNRVVGELFF. CDR3 in DNA: TGTGCCAGCAGGAACAGGGTGGTCGGGGAGCTGTTTTTT. The chain is built from TRBV6-1 and TRBJ2-2, with a weak D call TRBD1 (6 bases). This CDR3 comprises 13 residues. V was shortened by 6 bases and J by 7 bases, with 12 bases between the two germline ends. Germline V gene sequence: CDR1 MNHNS, CDR2 SASEGT.

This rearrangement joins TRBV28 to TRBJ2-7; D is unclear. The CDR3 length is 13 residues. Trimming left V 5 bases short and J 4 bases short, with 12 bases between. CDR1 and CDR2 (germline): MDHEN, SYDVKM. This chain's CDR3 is CASSRGSMYEQYF. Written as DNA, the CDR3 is TGTGCCAGCAGTCGCGGCAGTATGTACGAGCAGTACTTC.

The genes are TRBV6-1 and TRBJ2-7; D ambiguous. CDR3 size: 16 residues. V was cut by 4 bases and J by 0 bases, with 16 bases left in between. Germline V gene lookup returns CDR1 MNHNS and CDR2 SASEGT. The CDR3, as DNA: TGTGCCAGCAGTGCGGCCAACGCCAGGAGCTCCTACGAGCAGTACTTC. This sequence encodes CASSAANARSSYEQYF.